This T cell receptor beta chain was observed in a study of cytomegalovirus exposure and HLA in healthy donors. Broader study findings: Published work reported that the classifier diagnosed cytomegalovirus status with high specificity and sensitivity. Listed as cytomegalovirus-associated were 150 or so TCR beta chains. Data from an earlier analysis indicated that most TCR beta V segments were productive either about 87% or about 30% of the time.

The primer mix had 60 Vbeta and 13 Jbeta primers. The assay was immunoSEQ multiplex PCR, and TCRdb's table has in-frame clones only and misses some. The sample lists over 110,000 clones, around 82% occurring once. The CDR3 spans 16 residues. The junction had 6 bases not matched to a gene; V was cut back by 4 bases and J by 5 bases. Germline CDR1 reads SGHRS; CDR2 reads YFSETQ. On this clone: Antigen: not known.

The receptor's source is a woman in her thirties or forties in good health and CMV-seropositive. The gene calls are TRBV5-1 and TRBJ2-2; 12 bases align to TRBD2. The material sequenced was PBMCs. The CDR3 DNA follows: TGCGCCAGCAGCCCTGGAACTAGCGGGGGGACCGGGGAGCTGTTTTTT. It codes for CASSPGTSGGTGELFF. Complete variable domain (other parts from reference TRBV5-1 and TRBJ2-2): KAGVTQTPRYLIKTRGQQVTLSCSPISGHRSVSWYQQTPGQGLQFLFEYFSETQRNKGNFPGRFSGRQFSNSRSEMNVSTLELGDSALYLCASSPGTSGGTGELFFGEGSRLTVL.